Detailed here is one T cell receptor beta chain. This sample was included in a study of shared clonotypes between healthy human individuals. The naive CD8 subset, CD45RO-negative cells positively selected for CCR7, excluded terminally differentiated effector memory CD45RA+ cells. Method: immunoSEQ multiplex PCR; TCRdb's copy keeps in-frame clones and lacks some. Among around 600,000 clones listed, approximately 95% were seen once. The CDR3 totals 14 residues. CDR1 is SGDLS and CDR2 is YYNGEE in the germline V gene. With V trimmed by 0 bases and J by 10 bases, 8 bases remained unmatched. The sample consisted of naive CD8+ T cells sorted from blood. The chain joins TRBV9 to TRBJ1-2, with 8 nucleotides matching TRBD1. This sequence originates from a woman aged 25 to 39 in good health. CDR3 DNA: TGTGCCAGCAGCGTAGATAGTACAGGGGGAGACTACACCTTC. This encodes CASSVDSTGGDYTF.